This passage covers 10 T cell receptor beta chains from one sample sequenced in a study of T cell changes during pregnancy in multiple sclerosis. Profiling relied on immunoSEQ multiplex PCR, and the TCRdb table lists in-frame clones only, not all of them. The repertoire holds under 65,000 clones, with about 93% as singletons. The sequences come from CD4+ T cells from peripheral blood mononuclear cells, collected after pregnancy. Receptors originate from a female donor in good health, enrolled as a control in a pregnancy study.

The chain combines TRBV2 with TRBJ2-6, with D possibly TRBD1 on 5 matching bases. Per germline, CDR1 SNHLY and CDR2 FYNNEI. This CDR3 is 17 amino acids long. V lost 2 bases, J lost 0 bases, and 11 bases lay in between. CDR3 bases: TGTGCCAGCAGTGAAAGGGGATGGGGCTCTGGGGCCAACGTCCTGACTTTC. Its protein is CASSERGWGSGANVLTF.

CDR3 bases: TGCACCAGCAGTTCCCGGGGGGTTGATGGAAACACCATATATTTT. It specifies CTSSSRGVDGNTIYF. The genes are TRBV1 and TRBJ1-3. TRBV1 is an annotated pseudogene. This CDR3 spans 15 amino acids.

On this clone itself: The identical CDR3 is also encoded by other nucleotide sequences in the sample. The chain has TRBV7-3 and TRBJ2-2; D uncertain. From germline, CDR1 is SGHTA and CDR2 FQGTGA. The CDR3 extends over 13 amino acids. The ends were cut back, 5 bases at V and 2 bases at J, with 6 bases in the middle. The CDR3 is CASSPRNTGELFF. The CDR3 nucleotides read TGTGCCAGCAGCCCCAGAAACACCGGGGAGCTGTTTTTT.

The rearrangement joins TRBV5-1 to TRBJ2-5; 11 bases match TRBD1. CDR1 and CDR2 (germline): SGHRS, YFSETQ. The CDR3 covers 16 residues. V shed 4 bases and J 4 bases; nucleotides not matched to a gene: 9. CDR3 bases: TGCGCCAGCAGCCGGGGGACAGGGGGTTTAGGAGAGACCCAGTACTTC. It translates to CASSRGTGGLGETQYF.

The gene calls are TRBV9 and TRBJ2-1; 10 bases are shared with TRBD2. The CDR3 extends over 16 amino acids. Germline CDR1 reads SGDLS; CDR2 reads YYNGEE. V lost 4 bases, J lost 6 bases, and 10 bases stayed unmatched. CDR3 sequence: CASSYYPSGSFNEQFF. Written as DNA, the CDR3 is TGTGCCAGCAGCTATTATCCTAGCGGGAGTTTCAATGAGCAGTTCTTC.

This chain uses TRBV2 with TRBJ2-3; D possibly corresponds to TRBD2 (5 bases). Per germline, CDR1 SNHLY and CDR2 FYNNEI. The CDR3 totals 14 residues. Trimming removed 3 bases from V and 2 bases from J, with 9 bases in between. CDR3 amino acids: CASSEGRLTDTQYF. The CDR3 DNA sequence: TGTGCCAGCAGTGAGGGGAGACTCACAGATACGCAGTATTTT. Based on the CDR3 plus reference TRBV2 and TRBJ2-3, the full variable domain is EPEVTQTPSHQVTQMGQEVILRCVPISNHLYFYWYRQILGQKVEFLVSFYNNEISEKSEIFDDQFSVERPDGSNFTLKIRSTKLEDSAMYFCASSEGRLTDTQYFGPGTRLTVL.

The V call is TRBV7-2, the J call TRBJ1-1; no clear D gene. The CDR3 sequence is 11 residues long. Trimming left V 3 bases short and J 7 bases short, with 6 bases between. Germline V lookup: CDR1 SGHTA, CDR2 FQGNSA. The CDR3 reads CASSFSGEAFF. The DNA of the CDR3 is TGTGCCAGCAGCTTCAGTGGTGAAGCTTTCTTT.

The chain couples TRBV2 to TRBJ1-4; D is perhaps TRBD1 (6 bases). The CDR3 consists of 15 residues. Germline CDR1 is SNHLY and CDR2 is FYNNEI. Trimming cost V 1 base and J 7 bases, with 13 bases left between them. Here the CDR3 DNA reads TGTGCCAGCAGTGAAGAAGCAGGGGAGGGTGAAAAACTGTTTTTT. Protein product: CASSEEAGEGEKLFF.

In DNA form, the CDR3 reads TGTGCCAGCAGTGAAAACAGGCCACAAGGACAGCCCCAGCATTTT. It specifies CASSENRPQGQPQHF. V is TRBV2 and J is TRBJ1-5; possible D gene TRBD1, 5 bases. The CDR3 consists of 15 residues. V was trimmed by 2 bases and J by 7 bases, leaving 15 bases between them. CDR1 and CDR2 from the germline V gene are SNHLY and FYNNEI.

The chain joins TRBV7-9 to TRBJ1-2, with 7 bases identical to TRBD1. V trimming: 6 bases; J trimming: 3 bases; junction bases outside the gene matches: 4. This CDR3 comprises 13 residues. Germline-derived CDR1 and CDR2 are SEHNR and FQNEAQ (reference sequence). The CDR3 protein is CASSPGQYYGYTF. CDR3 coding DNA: TGTGCCAGCAGTCCGGGACAGTACTATGGCTACACCTTC.